This T cell receptor beta chain was captured by sequencing in a study of OX40 agonist ivuxolimab in advanced cancers. Across the study: Allowance was made for prior anti-PD-1, anti-PD-L1 or anti-CTLA-4 therapy, and 40% had some.

This clone was observed once. Antigen unknown. This sample also contains other DNA sequences that code for the same CDR3. Clones were read by immunoSEQ multiplex PCR, and TCRdb kept only the in-frame ones, dropping some. The sample holds 60,000 or so clones, around four fifths seen once. Study-level findings and limits: Within 6 weeks, CD4+ and CD8+ blood T cells expanded clonally at 0.1 to 3.0 mg/kg.

This clonotype was obtained from an adult with an advanced solid tumor such as melanoma, head and neck, liver or kidney cancer. Sample: CD4+ or CD8+ T cells sorted from blood, taken in a trial of the OX40 agonist ivuxolimab.

The CDR3 DNA reads TGTGCCAGCAGCTCTCCCTTGAGCCGGGAGACCCAGTACTTC. Its protein is CASSSPLSRETQYF. The chain employs TRBV28 and TRBJ2-5, with D hard to call. This CDR3 is built from 14 residues. Trimming removed 6 bases at V and 5 bases at J, with 16 bases between. Germline values: CDR1 MDHEN, CDR2 SYDVKM.